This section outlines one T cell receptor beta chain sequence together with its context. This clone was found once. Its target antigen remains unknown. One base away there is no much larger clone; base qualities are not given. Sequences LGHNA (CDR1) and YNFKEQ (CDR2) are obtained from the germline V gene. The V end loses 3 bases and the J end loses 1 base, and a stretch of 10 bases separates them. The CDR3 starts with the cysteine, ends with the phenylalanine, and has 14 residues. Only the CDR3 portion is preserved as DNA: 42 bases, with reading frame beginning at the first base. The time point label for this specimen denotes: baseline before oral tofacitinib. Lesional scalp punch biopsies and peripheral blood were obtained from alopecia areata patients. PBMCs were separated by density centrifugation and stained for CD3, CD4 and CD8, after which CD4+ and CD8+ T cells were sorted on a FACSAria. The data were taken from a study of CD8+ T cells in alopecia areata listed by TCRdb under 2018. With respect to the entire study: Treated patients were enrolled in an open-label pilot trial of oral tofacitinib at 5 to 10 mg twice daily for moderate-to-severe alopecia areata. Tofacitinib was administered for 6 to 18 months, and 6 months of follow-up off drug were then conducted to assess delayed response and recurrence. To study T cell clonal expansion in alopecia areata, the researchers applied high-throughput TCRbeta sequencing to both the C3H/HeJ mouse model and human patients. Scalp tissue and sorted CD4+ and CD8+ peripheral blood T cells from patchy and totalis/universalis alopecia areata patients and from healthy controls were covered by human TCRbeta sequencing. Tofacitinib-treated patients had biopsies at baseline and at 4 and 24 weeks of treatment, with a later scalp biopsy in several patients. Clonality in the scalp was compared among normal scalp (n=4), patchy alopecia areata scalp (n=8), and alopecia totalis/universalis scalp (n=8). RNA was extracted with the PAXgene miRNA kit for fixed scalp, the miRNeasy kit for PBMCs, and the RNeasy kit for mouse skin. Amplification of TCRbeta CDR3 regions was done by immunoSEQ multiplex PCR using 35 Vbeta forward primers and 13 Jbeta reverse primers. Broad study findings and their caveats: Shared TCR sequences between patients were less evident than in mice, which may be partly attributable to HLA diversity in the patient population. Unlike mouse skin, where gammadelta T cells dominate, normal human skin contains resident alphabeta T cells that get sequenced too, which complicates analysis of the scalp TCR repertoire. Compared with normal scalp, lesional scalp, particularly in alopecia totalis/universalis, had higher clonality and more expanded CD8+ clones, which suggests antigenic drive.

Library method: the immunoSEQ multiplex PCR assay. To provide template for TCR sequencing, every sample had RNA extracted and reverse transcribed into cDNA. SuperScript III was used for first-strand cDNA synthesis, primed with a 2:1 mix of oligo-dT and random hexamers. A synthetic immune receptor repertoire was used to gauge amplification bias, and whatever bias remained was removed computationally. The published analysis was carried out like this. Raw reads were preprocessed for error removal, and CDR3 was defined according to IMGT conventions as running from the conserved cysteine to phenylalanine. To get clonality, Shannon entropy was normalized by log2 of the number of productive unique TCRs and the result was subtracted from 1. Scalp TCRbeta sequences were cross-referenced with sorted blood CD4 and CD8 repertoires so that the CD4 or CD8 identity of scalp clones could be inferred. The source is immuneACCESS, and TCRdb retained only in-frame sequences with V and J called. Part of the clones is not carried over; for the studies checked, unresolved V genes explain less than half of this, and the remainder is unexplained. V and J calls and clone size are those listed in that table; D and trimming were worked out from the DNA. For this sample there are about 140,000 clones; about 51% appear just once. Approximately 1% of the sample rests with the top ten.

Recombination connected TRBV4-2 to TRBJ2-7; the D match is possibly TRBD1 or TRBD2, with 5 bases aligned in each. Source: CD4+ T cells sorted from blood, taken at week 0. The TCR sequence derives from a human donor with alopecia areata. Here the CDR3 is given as CASSQGERSYEQYF. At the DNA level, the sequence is TGTGCCAGCAGCCAGGGGGAGCGGTCCTACGAGCAGTACTTC.